Reported below is one TCR beta chain. Its antigen is still unknown. One end of the junction does not line up with germline, which may come from a read error. This entry comes from a study of shared clonotypes between healthy human individuals. Regarding the study as a whole: Non-shared clonotypes displayed generation probabilities falling below those of clonotypes present in all four donors.

This table comes from immunoSEQ multiplex PCR, and its TCRdb copy is limited to in-frame clones, with some not included. Of about 820,000 clones listed, 92% are singletons. Naive CD8 isolation took CD45RO-negative cells positively selected for CCR7 and excluded terminally differentiated effector memory CD45RA+ cells. Germline CDR1 reads MNHEY; CDR2 reads SVGAGI. The CDR3 contains 13 residues. J is TRBJ2-5 and V is TRBV6-5; 9 bases line up with TRBD1. The sequenced material came from naive CD8+ T cells sorted from blood. This sequence originates from a man aged 25 to 40 in good health. This CDR3 reads CASSPGTGDRVNF. CDR3 sequence (DNA): TGTGCCAGCAGTCCTGGAACTGGGGACAGGGTTAACTTC.